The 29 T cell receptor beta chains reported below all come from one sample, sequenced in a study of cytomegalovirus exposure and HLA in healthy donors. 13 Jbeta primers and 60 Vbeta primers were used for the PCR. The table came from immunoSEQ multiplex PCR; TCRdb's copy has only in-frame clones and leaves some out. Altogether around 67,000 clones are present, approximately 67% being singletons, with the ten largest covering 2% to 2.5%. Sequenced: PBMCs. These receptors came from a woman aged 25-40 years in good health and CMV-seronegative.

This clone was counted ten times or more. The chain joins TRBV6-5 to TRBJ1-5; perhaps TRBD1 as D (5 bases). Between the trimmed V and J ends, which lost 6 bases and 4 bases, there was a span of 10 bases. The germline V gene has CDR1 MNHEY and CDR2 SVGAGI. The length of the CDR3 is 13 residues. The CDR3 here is CASREGTNQPQHF. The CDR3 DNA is TGTGCCAGCAGGGAGGGGACTAATCAGCCCCAGCATTTT.

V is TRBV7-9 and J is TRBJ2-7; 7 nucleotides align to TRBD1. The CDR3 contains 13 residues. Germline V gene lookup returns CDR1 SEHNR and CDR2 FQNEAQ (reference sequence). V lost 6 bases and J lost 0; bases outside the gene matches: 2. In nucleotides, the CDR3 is TGTGCCAGCAGACGGGACAGCTCCTACGAGCAGTACTTC. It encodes CASRRDSSYEQYF.

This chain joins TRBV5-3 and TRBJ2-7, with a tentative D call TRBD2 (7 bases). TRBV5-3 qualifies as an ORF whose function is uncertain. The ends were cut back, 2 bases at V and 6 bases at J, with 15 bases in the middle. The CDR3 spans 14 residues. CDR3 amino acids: CARSFRRGGPEQYF. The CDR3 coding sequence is TGTGCCAGAAGCTTCCGGAGGGGGGGCCCCGAGCAGTACTTC.

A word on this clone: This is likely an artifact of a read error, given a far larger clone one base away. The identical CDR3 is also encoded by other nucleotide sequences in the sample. CDR3 sequence reads: CASSQQGNTEAFF. As DNA, the CDR3 is TGTGCCAGCAGCCAACAGGGGAACACTGAAGCTTTCTTT. The rearrangement uses TRBV27 and TRBJ1-1; tentatively, D is TRBD1 (6 bases). The V gene's germline CDR1 is MNHEY and CDR2 SMNVEV (reference sequence). V was pared by 6 bases and J by 1 base, with 9 bases between. The CDR3 extends over 13 amino acids.

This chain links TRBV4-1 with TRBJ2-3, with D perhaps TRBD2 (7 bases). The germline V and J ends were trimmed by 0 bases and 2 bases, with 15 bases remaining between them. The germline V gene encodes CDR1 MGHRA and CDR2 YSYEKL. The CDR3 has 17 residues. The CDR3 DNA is TGCGCCAGCAGCCAAGACGAACCCGGGGGGCCCACAGATACGCAGTATTTT. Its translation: CASSQDEPGGPTDTQYF.

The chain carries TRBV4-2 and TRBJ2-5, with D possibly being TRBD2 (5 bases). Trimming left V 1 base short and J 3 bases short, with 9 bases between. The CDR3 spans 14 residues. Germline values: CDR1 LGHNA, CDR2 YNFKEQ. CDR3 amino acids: CASSQGTRKETQYF. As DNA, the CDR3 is TGTGCCAGCAGCCAAGGGACTCGTAAAGAGACCCAGTACTTC.

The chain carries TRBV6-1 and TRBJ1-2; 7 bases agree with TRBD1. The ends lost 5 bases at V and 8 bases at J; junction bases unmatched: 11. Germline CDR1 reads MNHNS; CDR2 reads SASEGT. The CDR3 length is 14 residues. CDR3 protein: CASSTPDRVGGYTF. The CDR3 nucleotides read TGTGCCAGCAGTACCCCTGACAGGGTTGGCGGCTACACCTTC.

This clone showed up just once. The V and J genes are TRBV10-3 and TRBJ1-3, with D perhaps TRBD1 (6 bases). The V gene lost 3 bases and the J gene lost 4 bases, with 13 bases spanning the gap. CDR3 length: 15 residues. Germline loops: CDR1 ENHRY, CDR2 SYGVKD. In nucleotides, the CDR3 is TGTGCCATCAGTGATACAGGGAAATTCGGAAACACCATATATTTT. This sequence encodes CAISDTGKFGNTIYF.

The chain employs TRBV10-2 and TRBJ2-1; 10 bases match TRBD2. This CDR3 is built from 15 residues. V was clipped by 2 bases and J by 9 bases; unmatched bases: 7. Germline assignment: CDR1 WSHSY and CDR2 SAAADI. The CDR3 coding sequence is TGCGCCAGCAGTGAGCTCGGGACTAGCGCCTTTGAGCAGTTCTTC. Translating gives CASSELGTSAFEQFF.

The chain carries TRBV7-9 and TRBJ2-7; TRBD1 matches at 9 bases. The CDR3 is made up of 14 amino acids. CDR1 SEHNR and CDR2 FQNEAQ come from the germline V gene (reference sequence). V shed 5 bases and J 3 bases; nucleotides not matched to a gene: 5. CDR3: CASSLRQGDYEQYF. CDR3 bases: TGTGCCAGCAGCCTGAGACAGGGGGACTACGAGCAGTACTTC. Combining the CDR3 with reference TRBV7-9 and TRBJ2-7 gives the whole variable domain DTGVSQNPRHKITKRGQNVTFRCDPISEHNRLYWYRQTLGQGPEFLTYFQNEAQLEKSRLLSDRFSAERPKGSFSTLEIQRTEQGDSAMYLCASSLRQGDYEQYFGPGTRLTVT.

As DNA, the CDR3 is TGTGCCAGCAGTAACCTAGAGGCCGGGGAGCTGTTTTTT. Translating gives CASSNLEAGELFF. The chain couples TRBV6-6 to TRBJ2-2, with D unresolved. Germline V CDR1 and CDR2: MNHNY, SVGAGI (reference sequence). This CDR3 is 13 amino acids long. V shed 5 bases and J shed 6 bases, with 10 bases lying between them.

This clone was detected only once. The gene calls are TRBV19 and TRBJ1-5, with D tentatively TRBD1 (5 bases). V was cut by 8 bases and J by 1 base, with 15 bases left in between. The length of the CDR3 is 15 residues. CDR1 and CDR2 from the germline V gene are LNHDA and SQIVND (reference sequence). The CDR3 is CASDPFRGSNQPQHF. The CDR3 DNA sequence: TGTGCCAGTGATCCCTTTAGGGGAAGCAATCAGCCCCAGCATTTT. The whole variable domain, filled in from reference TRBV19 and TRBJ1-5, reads DGGITQSPKYLFRKEGQNVTLSCEQNLNHDAMYWYRQDPGQGLRLIYYSQIVNDFQKGDIAEGYSVSREKKESFPLTVTSAQKNPTAFYLCASDPFRGSNQPQHFGDGTRLSIL.

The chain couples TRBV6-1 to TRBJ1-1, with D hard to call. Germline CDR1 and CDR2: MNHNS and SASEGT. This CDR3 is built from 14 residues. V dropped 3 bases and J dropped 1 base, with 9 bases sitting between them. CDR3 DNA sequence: TGTGCCAGCAGTGAGATGGGCCAGAACACTGAAGCTTTCTTT. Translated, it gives CASSEMGQNTEAFF.

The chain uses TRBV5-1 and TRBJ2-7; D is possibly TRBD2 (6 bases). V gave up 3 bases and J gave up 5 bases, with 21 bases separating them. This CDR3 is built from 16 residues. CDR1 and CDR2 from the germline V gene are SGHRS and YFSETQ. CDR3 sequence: CASSSYGTQTRNEQYF. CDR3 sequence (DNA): TGCGCCAGCAGCTCCTATGGGACGCAGACTAGAAACGAGCAGTACTTC. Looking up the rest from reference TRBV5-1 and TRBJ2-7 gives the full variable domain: KAGVTQTPRYLIKTRGQQVTLSCSPISGHRSVSWYQQTPGQGLQFLFEYFSETQRNKGNFPGRFSGRQFSNSRSEMNVSTLELGDSALYLCASSSYGTQTRNEQYFGPGTRLTVT.

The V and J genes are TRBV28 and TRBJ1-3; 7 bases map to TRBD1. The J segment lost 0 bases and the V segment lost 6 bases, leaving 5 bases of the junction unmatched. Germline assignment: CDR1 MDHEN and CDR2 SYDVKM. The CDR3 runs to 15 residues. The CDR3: CASRTGTVSGNTIYF. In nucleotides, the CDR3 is TGTGCCAGCAGAACCGGGACAGTCTCTGGAAACACCATATATTTT.

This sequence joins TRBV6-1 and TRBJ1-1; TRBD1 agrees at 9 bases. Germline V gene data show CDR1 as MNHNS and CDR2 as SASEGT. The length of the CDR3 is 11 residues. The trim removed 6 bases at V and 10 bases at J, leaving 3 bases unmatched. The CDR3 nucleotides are TGTGCCAGCAGGGGACAGGGAGTAGCTTTCTTT. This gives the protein CASRGQGVAFF.

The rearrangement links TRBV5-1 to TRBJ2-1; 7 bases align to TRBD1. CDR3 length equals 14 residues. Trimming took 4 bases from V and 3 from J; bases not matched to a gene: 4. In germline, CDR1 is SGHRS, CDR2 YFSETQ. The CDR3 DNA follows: TGCGCCAGCAGCGAGGGACAGATCTACAATGAGCAGTTCTTC. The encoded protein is CASSEGQIYNEQFF. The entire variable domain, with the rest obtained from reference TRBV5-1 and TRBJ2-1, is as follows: KAGVTQTPRYLIKTRGQQVTLSCSPISGHRSVSWYQQTPGQGLQFLFEYFSETQRNKGNFPGRFSGRQFSNSRSEMNVSTLELGDSALYLCASSEGQIYNEQFFGPGTRLTVL.

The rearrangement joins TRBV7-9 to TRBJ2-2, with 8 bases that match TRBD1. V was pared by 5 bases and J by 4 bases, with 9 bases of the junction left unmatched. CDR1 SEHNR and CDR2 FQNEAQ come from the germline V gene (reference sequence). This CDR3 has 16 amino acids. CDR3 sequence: CASSPLGQGATGELFF. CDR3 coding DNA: TGTGCCAGCAGCCCTCTAGGCCAGGGGGCCACCGGGGAGCTGTTTTTT.

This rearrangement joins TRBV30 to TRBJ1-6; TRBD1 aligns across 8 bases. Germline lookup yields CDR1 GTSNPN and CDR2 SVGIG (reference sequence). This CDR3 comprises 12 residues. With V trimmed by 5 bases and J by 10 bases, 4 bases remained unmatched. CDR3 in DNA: TGTGCCTGGGGCCAGGGGGCCTCACCCCTCCACTTT. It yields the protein CAWGQGASPLHF.

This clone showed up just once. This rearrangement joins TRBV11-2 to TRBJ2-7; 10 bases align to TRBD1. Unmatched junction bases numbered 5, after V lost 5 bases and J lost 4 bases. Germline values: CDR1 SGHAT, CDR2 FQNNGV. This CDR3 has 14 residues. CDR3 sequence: CASSAGTGAYEQYF. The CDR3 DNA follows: TGTGCCAGCAGCGCCGGGACAGGGGCGTACGAGCAGTACTTC.

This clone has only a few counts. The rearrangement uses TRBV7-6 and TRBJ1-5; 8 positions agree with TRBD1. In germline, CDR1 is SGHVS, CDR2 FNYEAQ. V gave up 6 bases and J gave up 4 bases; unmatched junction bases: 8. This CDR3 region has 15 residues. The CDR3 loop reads CASSPTGGRNQPQHF. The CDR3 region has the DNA TGTGCCAGCAGTCCAACAGGGGGAAGAAATCAGCCCCAGCATTTT.

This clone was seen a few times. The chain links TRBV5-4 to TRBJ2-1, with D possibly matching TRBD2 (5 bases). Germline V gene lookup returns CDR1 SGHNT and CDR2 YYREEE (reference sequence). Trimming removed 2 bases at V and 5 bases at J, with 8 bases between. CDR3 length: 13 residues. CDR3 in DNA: TGTGCCAGCAGCTTCGTGGGAGACAATGAGCAGTTCTTC. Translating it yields CASSFVGDNEQFF.

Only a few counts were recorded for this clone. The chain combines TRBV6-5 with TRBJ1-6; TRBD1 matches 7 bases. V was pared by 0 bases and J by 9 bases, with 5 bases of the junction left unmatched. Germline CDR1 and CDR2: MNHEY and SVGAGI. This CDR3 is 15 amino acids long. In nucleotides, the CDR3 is TGTGCCAGCAGTTACTCTCGCCAGGGGGTTTCACCCCTCCACTTT. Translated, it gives CASSYSRQGVSPLHF.

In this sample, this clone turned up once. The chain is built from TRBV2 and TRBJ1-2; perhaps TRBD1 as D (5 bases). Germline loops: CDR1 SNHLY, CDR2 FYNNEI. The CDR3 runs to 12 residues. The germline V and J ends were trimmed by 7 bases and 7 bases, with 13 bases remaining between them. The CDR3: CASNRPGGGYTF. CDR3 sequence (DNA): TGTGCCAGCAACAGGCCCGGGGGTGGCTACACCTTC. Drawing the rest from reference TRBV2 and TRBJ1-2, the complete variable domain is EPEVTQTPSHQVTQMGQEVILRCVPISNHLYFYWYRQILGQKVEFLVSFYNNEISEKSEIFDDQFSVERPDGSNFTLKIRSTKLEDSAMYFCASNRPGGGYTFGSGTRLTVV.

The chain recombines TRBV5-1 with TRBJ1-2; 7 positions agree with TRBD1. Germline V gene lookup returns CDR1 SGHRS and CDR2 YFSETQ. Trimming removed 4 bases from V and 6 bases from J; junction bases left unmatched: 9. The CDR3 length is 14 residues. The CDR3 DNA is TGCGCCAGCAGCCCGACGGAGGGGGCACATGGCTACACCTTC. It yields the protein CASSPTEGAHGYTF.

In DNA form, the CDR3 reads TGTGCCAGCTCAAAGACCAGGGAAAAAGTTGGCTACACCTTC. Its protein product is CASSKTREKVGYTF. The rearrangement links TRBV6-5 to TRBJ1-2, with D possibly matching TRBD1 (5 bases). The CDR3 extends over 14 amino acids. The V and J ends lost 8 bases and 7 bases respectively, with 20 bases between them. Germline V gene lookup returns CDR1 MNHEY and CDR2 SVGAGI.

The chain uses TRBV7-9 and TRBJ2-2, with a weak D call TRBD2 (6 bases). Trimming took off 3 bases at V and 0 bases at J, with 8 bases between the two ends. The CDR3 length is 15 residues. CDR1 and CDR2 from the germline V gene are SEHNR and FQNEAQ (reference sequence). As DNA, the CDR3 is TGTGCCAGCAGCTTTGGGGGGTCGAACACCGGGGAGCTGTTTTTT. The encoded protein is CASSFGGSNTGELFF.

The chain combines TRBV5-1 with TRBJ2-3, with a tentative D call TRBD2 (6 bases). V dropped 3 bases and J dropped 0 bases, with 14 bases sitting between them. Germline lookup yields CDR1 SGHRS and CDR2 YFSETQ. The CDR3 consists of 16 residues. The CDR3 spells CASSYGVAVSTDTQYF. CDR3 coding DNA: TGCGCCAGCAGCTATGGGGTAGCGGTTAGCACAGATACGCAGTATTTT.

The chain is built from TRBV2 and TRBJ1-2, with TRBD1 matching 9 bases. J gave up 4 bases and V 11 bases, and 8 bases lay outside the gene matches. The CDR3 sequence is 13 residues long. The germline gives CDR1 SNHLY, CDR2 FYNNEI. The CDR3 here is CACRDRVGYGYTF. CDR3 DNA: TGTGCCTGCCGGGACAGGGTAGGCTATGGCTACACCTTC.